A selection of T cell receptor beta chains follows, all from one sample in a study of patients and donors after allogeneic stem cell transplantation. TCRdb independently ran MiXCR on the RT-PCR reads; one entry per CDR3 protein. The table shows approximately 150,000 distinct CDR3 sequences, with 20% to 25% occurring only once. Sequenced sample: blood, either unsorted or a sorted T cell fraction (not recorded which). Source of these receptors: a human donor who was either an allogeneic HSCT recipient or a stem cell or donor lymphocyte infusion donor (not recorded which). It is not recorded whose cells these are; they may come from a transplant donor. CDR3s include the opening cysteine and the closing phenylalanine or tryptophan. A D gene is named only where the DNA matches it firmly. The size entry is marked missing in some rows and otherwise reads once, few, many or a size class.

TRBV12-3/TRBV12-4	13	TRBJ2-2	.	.	CASTPTGPGELFF	TGTGCCAGCACCCCTACAGGGCCCGGGGAGCTGTTTTTT
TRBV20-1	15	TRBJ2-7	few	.	CSASRNGGGSYEQYF	TGCAGTGCTAGTCGGAATGGGGGTGGCTCCTACGAGCAGTACTTC
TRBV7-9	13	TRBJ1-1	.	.	CASSQQGPSEAFF	TGTGCCAGCAGTCAACAGGGACCTTCTGAAGCTTTCTTT
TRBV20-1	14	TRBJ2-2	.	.	CSAGGAENTGELFF	TGCAGTGCCGGGGGCGCAGAGAACACCGGGGAGCTGTTTTTT
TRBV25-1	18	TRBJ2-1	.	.	CASSGLMRGRQTYNEQFF	TGTGCCAGCAGTGGACTGATGCGCGGGCGGCAAACCTACAATGAGCAGTTCTTC
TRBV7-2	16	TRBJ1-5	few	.	CASSLRGKYSNQPQHF	TGTGCCAGCAGCTTACGGGGTAAATATAGCAATCAGCCCCAGCATTTT
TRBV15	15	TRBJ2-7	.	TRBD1	CATLGPGTGGYEQYF	TGTGCCACTCTAGGACCGGGGACAGGGGGCTACGAGCAGTACTTC
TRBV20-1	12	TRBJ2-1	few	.	CSASPPANEQFF	TGCAGTGCTAGTCCCCCGGCCAATGAGCAGTTCTTC
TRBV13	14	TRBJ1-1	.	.	CASSSGRSNTEAFF	TGTGCCAGCAGCTCGGGACGGTCGAACACTGAAGCTTTCTTT
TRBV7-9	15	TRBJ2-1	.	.	CASSPTDGSYNEQFF	TGTGCCAGCAGCCCTACGGACGGGTCCTACAATGAGCAGTTCTTC
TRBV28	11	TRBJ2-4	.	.	CASSLGTARYF	TGTGCCAGCAGTCTCGGGACGGCTCGGTACTTC
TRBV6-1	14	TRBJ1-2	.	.	CASKEDPNNYGYTF	TGTGCCAGCAAAGAGGACCCTAATAACTATGGCTACACCTTC
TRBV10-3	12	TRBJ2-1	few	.	CAISADYNEQFF	TGTGCCATCAGTGCAGACTACAATGAGCAGTTCTTC
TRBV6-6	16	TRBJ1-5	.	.	CASSCRPLVGNQPQHF	TGTGCCAGCAGTTGCAGGCCACTAGTTGGCAATCAGCCCCAGCATTTT
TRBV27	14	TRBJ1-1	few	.	CASSSYPFSTEAFF	TGTGCCAGCAGTTCCTACCCGTTCTCCACTGAAGCTTTCTTT
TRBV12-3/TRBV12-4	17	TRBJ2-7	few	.	CASSSLSYPRSSYEQYF	TGTGCCAGCAGTTCCCTATCCTATCCAAGGAGCTCCTACGAGCAGTACTTC
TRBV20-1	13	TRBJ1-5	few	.	CSAPARWDQPQHF	TGCAGTGCTCCTGCCCGGTGGGATCAGCCCCAGCATTTT
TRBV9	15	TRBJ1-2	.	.	CASSVAGEPNYGYTF	TGTGCCAGCAGCGTAGCAGGGGAGCCTAACTATGGCTACACCTTC
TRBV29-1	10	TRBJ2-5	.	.	CSVGEETQYF	TGCAGCGTTGGCGAGGAGACCCAGTACTTC
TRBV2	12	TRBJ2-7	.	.	CASSLLSSEQYF	TGTGCCAGTTCTCTTCTTTCCTCCGAGCAGTACTTC
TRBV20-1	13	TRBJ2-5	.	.	CSARVAGPETQYF	TGCAGTGCTAGAGTAGCCGGGCCCGAGACCCAGTACTTC
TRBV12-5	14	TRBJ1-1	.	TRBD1	CASGSGQWDTEAFF	TGTGCTAGTGGTTCGGGACAGTGGGACACTGAAGCTTTCTTT
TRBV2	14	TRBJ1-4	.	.	CASSDTGKNEKLFF	TGTGCCAGCAGTGACACAGGGAAAAATGAAAAACTGTTTTTT
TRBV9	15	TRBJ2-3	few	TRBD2	CASSVGSGSTDTQYF	TGTGCCAGCAGCGTAGGTAGCGGGTCCACAGATACGCAGTATTTT
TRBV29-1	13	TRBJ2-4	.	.	CSVDTDLGDIQYF	TGCAGCGTTGACACGGATCTTGGGGACATTCAGTACTTC
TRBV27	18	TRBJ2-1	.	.	CASRRTRTPAVHRNEQFF	TGTGCCAGCAGGAGAACTAGGACACCCGCTGTTCATAGGAATGAGCAGTTCTTC
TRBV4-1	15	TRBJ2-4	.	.	CASSQVGLAKNIQYF	TGCGCCAGCAGCCAAGTTGGCCTAGCCAAAAACATTCAGTACTTC
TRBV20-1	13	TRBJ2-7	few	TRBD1	CSASGTGSYEQYF	TGCAGTGCTAGCGGGACAGGGTCCTACGAGCAGTACTTC
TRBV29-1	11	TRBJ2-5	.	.	CSVKYQETQYF	TGCAGCGTTAAGTACCAAGAGACCCAGTACTTC
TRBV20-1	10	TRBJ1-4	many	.	CSAGSEKLFF	TGCAGTGCGGGCAGCGAAAAACTGTTTTTT
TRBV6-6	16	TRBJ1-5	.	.	CASSYGGRSITQPQHF	TGTGCCAGCAGTTACGGGGGCAGGAGTATAACTCAGCCCCAGCATTTT
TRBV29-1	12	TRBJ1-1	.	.	CSVTGTYTEAFF	TGCAGCGTTACAGGGACATACACTGAAGCTTTCTTT
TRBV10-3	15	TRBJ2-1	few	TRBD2	CAISTGTTLYNEQFF	TGTGCCATCTCTACCGGGACTACTCTTTACAATGAGCAGTTCTTC
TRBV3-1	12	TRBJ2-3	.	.	CASSEETDTQYF	TGTGCCAGCAGCGAAGAAACAGATACGCAGTATTTT
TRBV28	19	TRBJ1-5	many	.	CASSLSHGRIFGSNQPQHF	TGTGCCAGCAGTTTATCCCACGGGCGGATTTTTGGAAGCAATCAGCCCCAGCATTTT
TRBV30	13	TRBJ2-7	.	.	CAWSVLRVYEQYF	TGTGCCTGGAGTGTACTCAGGGTGTACGAGCAGTACTTC
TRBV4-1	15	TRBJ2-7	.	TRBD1	CASSRPGQGDYEQYF	TGCGCCAGCAGCCGACCGGGACAGGGTGACTACGAGCAGTACTTC
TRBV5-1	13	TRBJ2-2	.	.	CASSLDILGELFF	TGCGCCAGCAGCTTGGACATTCTCGGGGAGCTGTTTTTT
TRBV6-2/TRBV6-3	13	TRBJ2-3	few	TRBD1	CATSGTGGDTQYF	TGTGCGACAAGCGGGACAGGGGGAGATACGCAGTATTTT
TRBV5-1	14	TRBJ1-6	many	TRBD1	CASSAGTDNSPLHF	TGCGCCAGCAGCGCCGGGACAGATAATTCACCCCTCCACTTT
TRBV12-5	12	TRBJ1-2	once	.	CASGLVPGGYTF	TGTGCTAGTGGTTTGGTACCCGGGGGCTACACCTTC
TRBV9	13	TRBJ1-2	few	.	CASSVDRFDGYTF	TGTGCCAGCAGCGTAGATCGGTTCGATGGCTACACCTTC
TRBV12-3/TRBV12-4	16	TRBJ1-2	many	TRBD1	CASSLTGYPGQHGYTF	TGTGCCAGCAGTTTAACAGGTTACCCGGGACAGCATGGCTACACCTTC
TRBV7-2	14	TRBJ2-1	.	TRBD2	CASSSWTSGNEQFF	TGTGCCAGCAGCTCCTGGACTAGCGGGAATGAGCAGTTCTTC
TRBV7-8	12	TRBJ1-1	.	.	CASSQTGLGAFF	TGTGCCAGCAGCCAAACAGGCCTTGGGGCTTTCTTT
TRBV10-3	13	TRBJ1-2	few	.	CAISEDPGEGYTF	TGTGCCATCAGTGAGGATCCAGGGGAAGGCTACACCTTC